This T cell receptor beta chain emerged from a study of T-cell memory formation after mild COVID-19 (dated by TCRdb to the early 2020s). A note on the overall study: TCR sequence clusters from the two donors were found to be largely donor specific. Longitudinal TCRalpha and TCRbeta repertoire sequencing tracked T-cell clones expanding and contracting after mild COVID-19 in a couple of donors. The cohort comprised two young, previously healthy adult volunteers, one female and one male.

The paper as a whole reports these results and caveats: SARS-CoV-2 specificity was not confirmed for the second-wave clones peaking on day 37. Clones that contracted from day 15 to 85 showed balanced CD4/CD8 phenotypes, whereas a second wave of clones that expanded from day 15 to 37 leaned towards CD4+. The detection of some responding clones in pre-infection memory suggests that pre-existing cross-reactive memory T cells joined the SARS-CoV-2 response. Contracting CD4+ clones appeared mostly in the CM and EM memory subsets, whereas CD8+ clones were enriched in EMRA. The study covered only a couple of mild cases, and larger cohorts including severe cases with pre-infection samples were considered necessary.

Trimming takes 2 bases from V and 9 bases from J, and the germline ends sit 8 bases apart. Sequences MNHEY (CDR1) and SVGAGI (CDR2) are obtained from the germline V gene. From cysteine to phenylalanine, the CDR3 is 12 amino acids long. Kept here is only the CDR3 DNA, which spans 36 bases and is read in frame from base 1. For sequencing, an Illumina NovaSeq 6000 was employed. TCRalpha and TCRbeta cDNA libraries were built by 5'RACE with constant-segment primers, adding sample barcodes and unique molecular identifiers. RNA was extracted from every sample with Trizol reagent. Library amplification was performed in two PCR steps, and a second sample barcode and Illumina TruSeq adapters were introduced in the second step. The libraries were sequenced on an Illumina NovaSeq using 2 x 150 bp paired-end reads. Per the source publication's procedure: Demultiplexing of reads and collapsing into UMI-guided consensus sequences were performed with migec v1.2.7. With mixcr v2.1.11, UMI consensuses were aligned to TRA and TRB V and J templates and assembled into clonotypes. A clonotype was counted as expanded or contracted only if both edgeR and NoisET called the change significant, with noise models trained on biological replicates. For edgeR calls, the cutoffs were a false discovery rate-adjusted p below 0.01 and a log2 fold-change threshold of 1. As an exploratory analysis of dynamics, PCA with hierarchical clustering was applied to max-normalized trajectories of the 1000 most abundant clonotypes. Separately sequenced CD4+ and CD8+ repertoires were used to assign a CD4 or CD8 phenotype to each responding clone. TCRdb trimmed public reads at Q25 via fastp, called clones via MiXCR and kept in-frame beta chains. Rows are combined by CDR3 protein, so each entry shows the most common genes and DNA. TCRdb, rather than the study authors, made the V and J calls. The table for this sample lists around 250,000 distinct CDR3 sequences; approximately 9% of them were counted only once. The top ten clones comprise 22% of the sample.

As concerns this clonotype: Its specific antigen is unknown. No base-level quality is on record; no much larger clone is a single base apart.

PBMCs were isolated by Ficoll-Paque density gradient centrifugation. The sequence links TRBV6-5 to TRBJ2-1, with no confident D gene call. This TCR derives from a young man who had mild COVID-19 (a few samples of this study predate the infection). The sample titles of this study are shuffled in the database, so cell type and time point are left out; the donor was told from shared clones. The sequencing input was PBMCs or a T cell subset sorted from them (not recorded which). The nucleotides are TGTGCCAGCAGTTACAGCCGGGCTGAGCAGTTCTTC. Protein translation: CASSYSRAEQFF.